The T cell receptor beta chain described here comes from a study of cytomegalovirus exposure and HLA in healthy donors (TCRdb year 2017). The study in broad terms: An earlier analysis of fewer than 750 of the donors reported roughly 300 Gb of sequence data and around 100 million unique TCR beta sequences obtained from about 170 million T cells. Among almost 400 genotyped donors of the cohort, an average of roughly 240,000 unique TCR beta nucleotide sequences were sequenced per donor, roughly 18% of them non-productive. Typing coverage differed by locus: A, B, C, DRB1 and DQB1 were typed in about 620-630 donors, DQA1 in about 510, DPA1 in approximately 600, and DPB1 in 450 to 490. To study patterns of TCR occurrence, a later analysis re-analyzed previously published TCR beta repertoires from 666 donors and added high-resolution HLA genotyping. Donor age, sex, ethnicity and CMV serostatus were compiled alongside the repertoire data. The later analysis used no new phenotypic data to find candidate immune exposures, relying instead on TCR beta sequences and their occurrence across donors. Class I and class II HLA loci were covered by the typing at four-digit resolution. To decide whether each TCR beta V gene segment behaved as functional or pseudogenic, an earlier analysis of fewer than 750 of the donors relied on high-throughput TCR beta sequencing. All discovery cohort repertoires had been generated on a single sequencing platform. A later genetic analysis used genome-wide SNP genotypes for about 60% of the roughly 700 donors, treating that subset as a discovery cohort. Among the roughly 400 genotyped donors, approximately 77% belonged to the genetic ancestry cluster associated with self-reported Caucasian donors. The study aimed to test whether cataloging public T cell receptors could reveal signatures of past pathogen exposure. The study profiled the T cell repertoires of about 640 subjects by immunosequencing and related them to cytomegalovirus serostatus. To predict cytomegalovirus infection status, the study combined high-throughput TCR immunosequencing, statistical association of individual TCRs with disease status, and machine learning. Besides the first cohort of more than 650 subjects, a separate validation cohort made up of over 100 different subjects was used. An early release covering roughly 580 HLA-typed donors comprised 250 to 350 gigabases of sequencing data and tens of millions of unique TCR sequences. Several DR-DQ haplotypes were treated as single units for association and clustering because of strong linkage in the cohort. Results and caveats for the whole study, not just this receptor: Specific HLA alleles were associated with about 17,000 TCR beta sequences at a false discovery rate of 0.05 in a later analysis. When HLA alleles, especially DR and DQ, strongly co-occurred, TCR associations were difficult to assign to individual alleles. A further reported finding was that TCR beta sequences accurately predicted the HLA-A and HLA-B alleles for most subjects in the first cohort. According to a later analysis, TCR association rates differed among HLA loci, with DRB1 alleles showing the most associated TCRs and HLA-C alleles showing the fewest. Compared with equally common non-associated chains, HLA-associated TCR beta chains in a later analysis were more clonally expanded and had lower generation probabilities. The earlier analysis of approximately 540 of the donors excluded approximately 15 rarely observed V segments, including chromosome 9 orphons, because counts were too low. Only TCR beta chains were sequenced in this cohort, and the absence of alpha or paired-chain data limited detectable features. The classifier was reported to diagnose cytomegalovirus status with high specificity and sensitivity in both the original cohort and the validation cohort. The only immune exposure information available for the cohort was CMV serostatus. Correlated functional status among segregating V segments might be attributable to linkage disequilibrium, but an unknown experimental factor could not be ruled out. Roughly uniform sequencing depth across donors was assumed in presence/absence analyses, although this assumption may not hold. In a later genetic analysis, fewer N-insertions in productive TCRs were reported among donors in an Asian-associated ancestry cluster than the roughly 700-donor mean. In vitro tests confirmed that a few of the cytomegalovirus-associated TCR beta chains recognize cytomegalovirus antigens. Most CMV-associated TCR beta chains appeared to be HLA-restricted in a later analysis, and the HLA associations seemed to be driven largely by CMV exposure. In an earlier analysis of 500 to 650 of the donors, most TCR beta V segments appeared in productive rearrangements about 87% or about 30% of the time, broadly matching IMGT annotations. The 87-base-pair reads could not distinguish some IMGT-functional V segments, including TRBV6-2 and TRBV6-3, so those segments were excluded. Most TCR sequences were observed very rarely across donors, whereas some public TCRs were present in many individuals. It was suggested by the authors that the approach could potentially be generalized to other disease states and immunological phenotypes. A cluster of highly shared sequence variants was judged likely to represent a technical artifact of the sequencing pipeline. A total of 150 or so TCR beta chains were listed by the study as associated with cytomegalovirus. V-gene and J-gene trimming of TCR beta chains was associated with a missense DCLRE1C variant in a later genetic analysis, and the association was replicated in an independent cohort. A later analysis reported that several top co-occurrence clusters appeared linked to parvovirus B19, influenza, CMV and Epstein-Barr virus. HLA typing was unavailable for some donors at each locus, so association tests used only the typed subset.

This clone turned up a few times. There is no known antigen for this receptor. One base away there is no much larger clone; base qualities are not given. Ends trimmed: V by 5 bases, J by 6 bases; bases unmatched to a gene: 4. The CDR3 spans 12 residues, from the cysteine through the phenylalanine. The sequence is cut down to CDR3 DNA, 36 bases in frame from base 1. Taken from the germline V gene (reference sequence), the CDR1 and CDR2 loops are MNHEY and SMNVEV. The cohort comprised 666 healthy bone marrow donors. All cohort members were sampled while nominally healthy, although unrecorded immune exposures were likely present. The donor was CMV seronegative and was included in the group of about 400 seronegative cohort members. A peripheral blood sample was collected from each donor, and TCR beta sequencing was performed on peripheral blood mononuclear cells. Genomic DNA extraction from the blood cell samples was performed with the Qiagen DNeasy Blood Extraction Kit.

Library preparation was by the immunoSEQ multiplex PCR assay. For the multiplex PCR, a mixture combining 60 forward primers for TCR Vbeta segments and 13 reverse primers for TCR Jbeta segments was used. A multiplex PCR assay on genomic DNA amplified the CDR3 region of rearranged TCR beta genes. On the Illumina HiSeq System, the amplified TCR beta libraries were sequenced as 87-base-pair reads. The source study handled its data this way. In a later analysis, roughly 80 million unique TCR beta chains were counted across the approximately 640 repertoires, and roughly 9.9 million of these chains were shared by at least two donors. A nearest-neighbor algorithm error-corrected the raw reads and collapsed the reads into unique sequences, merging closely related sequences to remove PCR and sequencing errors. To assign V, D and J gene segments, CDR3 sequences were aligned to IMGT reference sequences. For a sequence to be retained, at least a six-nucleotide match to both a V gene segment and a J gene segment was required. A rearrangement was called productive if the CDR3 had no stop codons and remained in frame with V and J, and every other rearrangement was called non-productive. CDR3 was defined by IMGT convention, running from the second conserved V-encoded cysteine to the conserved J-encoded phenylalanine. The earlier analysis of 587 of the donors excluded sequences that lacked an unambiguous match to a single V gene segment. In an earlier analysis of 587 of the donors, a V segment was called functional when productive rearrangements were above 56.7%, and segregating when the standard deviation between donors exceeded 5%. To diagnose cytomegalovirus status from the catalog of TCR beta chain sequences, a statistical classification framework was built. V and J gene assignment, in a later analysis, came from comparing TCR nucleotide sequences with IMGT/GENE-DB human TR gene sequences. In a later analysis, CDR3 sequences and most-parsimonious VDJ recombination scenarios were assigned using the TCRdist pipeline. In a later analysis, each TCR beta chain was defined by its CDR3 amino acid sequence together with its V-gene family, and reads lacking a unique V-gene family were excluded. As a way to deal with suspected cross-contamination and a sequencing artifact, a later analysis dropped roughly 620 nucleotide sequences that were highly shared and had low generation probability. In a later analysis, a clonal expansion index for each public chain was calculated from normalized within-repertoire ranks of inferred template counts. A later analysis computed generation probabilities with a VDJ recombination model fitted to out-of-frame rearrangements, and checked the results against IGoR. In a later analysis, hypergeometric tests were used to score TCR-TCR, TCR-HLA and TCR-CMV co-occurrence, with a repertoire-size bias correction applied to TCR pairs. To estimate false discovery rates, a later analysis permuted the HLA or CMV assignments 20 times. In a later analysis, co-occurring TCRs were grouped using DBSCAN, and TCRdist sequence similarity was added for clustering within HLA-allele-positive subsets. For co-occurrence clustering, repertoires with fewer than 30,000 or more than 120,000 public chains were excluded, along with a handful of repertoires with anomalous nucleotide sharing. Held by TCRdb, this immuneACCESS table contains in-frame sequences only and omits some clones. Under half of the omission traces to an unresolved V gene where checked; the cause of the rest is unknown. D and trimming come from the DNA, and the V and J calls and clone size come from that table. The sample yields some 140,000 clones; 65% to 85% were counted once. The biggest ten clones account for roughly 1% of the sample.

The rearrangement joined TRBV27 to TRBJ2-7; 7 bases in the middle match TRBD1. This clonotype was sampled from a man aged 18 to 30 in good health and CMV-seronegative. Sequencing was carried out using PBMCs. The sequenced DNA is TGTGCCAGCAGTAACAGGGGACCCGAGCAGTACTTC. Its translation reads: CASSNRGPEQYF.